Listed here are 3 T cell receptor beta chains from one sample, sequenced in a study of shared clonotypes between healthy human individuals (TCRdb year 2020). The library was prepared using the immunoSEQ multiplex PCR assay. In TCRdb, the immuneACCESS table is reduced to in-frame sequences with V and J assigned. These tables do not hold every clone; where another copy was compared, an unresolved V gene accounts for under half, and the others remain unexplained. The sample records 800,000 or so clones, roughly 96% of which are singletons. Clones ranked in the top ten supply roughly 0.23% of the sample. CD8 naive samples were obtained by positive selection for CCR7 among CD45RO-negative cells, yielding a CD45RA+CCR7+ population from which TemRA cells were excluded. The source material was naive CD8+ T cells sorted from blood. The cell subset or site label, as the study defines it: CD45RA+CCR7+. The receptors were sampled from a man younger than 40 in good health.

The chain is built from TRBV27 and TRBJ2-7, with D unresolved. The V gene's germline CDR1 is MNHEY and CDR2 SMNVEV (reference sequence). Deletions cut 4 bases from V and 4 bases from J, with 17 bases between. The CDR3 spans 15 residues. The CDR3: CASSSAVGWNYEQYF. The CDR3 DNA sequence: TGTGCCAGCAGTTCTGCTGTGGGCTGGAATTACGAGCAGTACTTC.

This clone has just one count. This chain joins TRBV27 and TRBJ1-1, with 9 bases identical to TRBD1. Looked up from germline, CDR1 is MNHEY and CDR2 is SMNVEV (reference sequence). V lost 3 bases to trimming and J lost 1 base; unmatched junction nucleotides: 12. The CDR3 spans 18 residues. The CDR3 protein is CASSFSPGQGIGNTEAFF. The CDR3 DNA reads TGTGCCAGCAGTTTCAGTCCGGGACAGGGAATTGGGAACACTGAAGCTTTCTTT.

The genes are TRBV6-5 and TRBJ2-1; D is possibly TRBD1 (5 bases). Germline V lookup: CDR1 MNHEY, CDR2 SVGAGI. Trimming shortened V by 5 bases and J by 10 bases, and 12 bases separated the two germline ends. This CDR3 has 12 residues. CDR3 amino acids: CASSRRRQEQFF. CDR3 in DNA: TGTGCCAGCAGTCGAAGAAGACAGGAGCAGTTCTTC.